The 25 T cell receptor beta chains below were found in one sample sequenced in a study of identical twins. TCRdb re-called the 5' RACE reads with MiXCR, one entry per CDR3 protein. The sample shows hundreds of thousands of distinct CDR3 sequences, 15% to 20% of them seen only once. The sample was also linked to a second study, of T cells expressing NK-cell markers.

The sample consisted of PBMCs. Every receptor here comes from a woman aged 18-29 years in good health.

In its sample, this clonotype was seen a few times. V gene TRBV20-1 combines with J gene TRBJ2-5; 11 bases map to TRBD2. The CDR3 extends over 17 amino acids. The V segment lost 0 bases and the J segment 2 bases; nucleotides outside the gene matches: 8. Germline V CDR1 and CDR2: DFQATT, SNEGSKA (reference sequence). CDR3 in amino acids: CSARDPTSGELQETQYF. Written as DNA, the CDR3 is TGCAGTGCTAGAGATCCGACTAGCGGGGAGCTACAAGAGACCCAGTACTTC.

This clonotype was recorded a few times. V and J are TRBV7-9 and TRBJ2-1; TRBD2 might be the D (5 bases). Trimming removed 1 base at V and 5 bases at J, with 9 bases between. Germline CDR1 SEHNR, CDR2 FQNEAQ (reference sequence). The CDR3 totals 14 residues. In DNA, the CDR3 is TGTGCCAGCAGCTTAGAATACGGGAACAATGAGCAGTTCTTC. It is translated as CASSLEYGNNEQFF.

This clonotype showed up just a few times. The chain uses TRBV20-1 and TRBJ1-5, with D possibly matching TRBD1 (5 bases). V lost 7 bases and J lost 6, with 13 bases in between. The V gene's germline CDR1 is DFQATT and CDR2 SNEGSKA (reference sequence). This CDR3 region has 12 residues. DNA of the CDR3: TGCAGTGGTAGCAGGGCGGCTCAGCCCCAGCATTTT. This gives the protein CSGSRAAQPQHF.

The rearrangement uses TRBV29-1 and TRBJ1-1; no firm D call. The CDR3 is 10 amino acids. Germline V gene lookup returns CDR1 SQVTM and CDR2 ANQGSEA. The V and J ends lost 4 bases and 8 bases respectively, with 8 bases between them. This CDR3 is CSVVGQEAFF. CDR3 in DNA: TGCAGCGTTGTAGGGCAAGAAGCTTTCTTT.

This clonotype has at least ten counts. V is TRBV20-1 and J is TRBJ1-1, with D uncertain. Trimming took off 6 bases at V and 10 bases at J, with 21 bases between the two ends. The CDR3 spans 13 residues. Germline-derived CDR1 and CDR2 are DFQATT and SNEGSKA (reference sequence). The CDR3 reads CSARPSSSRTAFF. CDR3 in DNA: TGCAGTGCCCGACCCTCCAGTAGCCGGACAGCTTTCTTT.

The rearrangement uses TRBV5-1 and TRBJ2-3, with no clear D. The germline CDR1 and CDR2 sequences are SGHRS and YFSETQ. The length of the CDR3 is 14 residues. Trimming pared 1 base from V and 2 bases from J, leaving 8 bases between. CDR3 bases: TGCGCCAGCAGCTTGAACAACCCCACAGATACGCAGTATTTT. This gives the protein CASSLNNPTDTQYF.

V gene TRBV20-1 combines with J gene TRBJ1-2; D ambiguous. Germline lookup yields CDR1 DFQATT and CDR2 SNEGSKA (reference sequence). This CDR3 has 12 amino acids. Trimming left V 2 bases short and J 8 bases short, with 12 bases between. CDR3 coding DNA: TGCAGTGCTAGATGGCGGTTAGCGGGCTACACCTTC. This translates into CSARWRLAGYTF.

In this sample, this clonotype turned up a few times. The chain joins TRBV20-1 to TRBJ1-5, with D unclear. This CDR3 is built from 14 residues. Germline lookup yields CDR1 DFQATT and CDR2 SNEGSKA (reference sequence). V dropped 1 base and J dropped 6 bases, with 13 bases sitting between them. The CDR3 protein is CSARVEAGRQPQHF. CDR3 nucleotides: TGCAGTGCTAGAGTAGAGGCAGGCCGTCAGCCCCAGCATTTT.

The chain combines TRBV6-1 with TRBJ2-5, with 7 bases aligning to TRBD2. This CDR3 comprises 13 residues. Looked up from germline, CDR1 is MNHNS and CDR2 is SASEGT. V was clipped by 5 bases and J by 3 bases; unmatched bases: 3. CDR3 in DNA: TGTGCCAGCAGTAGGGACTACAAAGAGACCCAGTACTTC. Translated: CASSRDYKETQYF.

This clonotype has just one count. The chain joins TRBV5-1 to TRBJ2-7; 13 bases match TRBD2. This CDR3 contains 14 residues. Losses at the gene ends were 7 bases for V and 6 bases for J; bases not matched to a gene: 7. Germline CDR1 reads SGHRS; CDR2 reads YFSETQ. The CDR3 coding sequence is TGCGCCAGCGGCACTAGCGGGAGGGCCCCCGAGCAGTACTTC. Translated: CASGTSGRAPEQYF.

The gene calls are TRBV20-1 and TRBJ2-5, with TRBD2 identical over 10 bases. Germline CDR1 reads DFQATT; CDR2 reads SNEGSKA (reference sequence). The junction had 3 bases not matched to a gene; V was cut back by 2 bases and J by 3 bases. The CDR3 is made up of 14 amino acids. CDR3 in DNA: TGCAGTGCTAGAATAGCGGGGGGCGAAGAGACCCAGTACTTC. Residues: CSARIAGGEETQYF.

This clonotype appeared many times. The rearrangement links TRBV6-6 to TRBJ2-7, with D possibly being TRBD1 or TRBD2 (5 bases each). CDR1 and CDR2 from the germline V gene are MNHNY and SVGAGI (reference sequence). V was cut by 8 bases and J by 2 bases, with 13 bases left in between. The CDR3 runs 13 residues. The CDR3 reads CASGTRSAYEQYF. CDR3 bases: TGTGCCAGCGGGACCCGGTCCGCCTACGAGCAGTACTTC.

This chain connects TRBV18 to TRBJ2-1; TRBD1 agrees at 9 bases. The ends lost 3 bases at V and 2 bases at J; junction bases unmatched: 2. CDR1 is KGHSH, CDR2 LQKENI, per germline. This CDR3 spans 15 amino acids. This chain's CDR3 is CASSPGTGPYNEQFF. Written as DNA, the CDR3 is TGTGCCAGCTCACCCGGGACAGGGCCCTACAATGAGCAGTTCTTC.

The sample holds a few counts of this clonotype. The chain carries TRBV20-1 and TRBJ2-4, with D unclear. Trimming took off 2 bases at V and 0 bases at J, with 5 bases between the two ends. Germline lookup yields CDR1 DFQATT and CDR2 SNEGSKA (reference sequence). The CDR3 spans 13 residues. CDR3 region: CSARLRAKNIQYF. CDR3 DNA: TGCAGTGCTAGATTACGAGCCAAAAACATTCAGTACTTC.

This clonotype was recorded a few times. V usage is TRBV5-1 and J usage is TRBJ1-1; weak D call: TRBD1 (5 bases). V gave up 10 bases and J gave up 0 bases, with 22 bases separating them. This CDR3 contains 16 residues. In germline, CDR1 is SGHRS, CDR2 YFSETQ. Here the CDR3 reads CARQRDSSLLNTEAFF. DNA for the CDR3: TGCGCCCGCCAACGGGACTCCTCTCTCCTGAACACTGAAGCTTTCTTT.

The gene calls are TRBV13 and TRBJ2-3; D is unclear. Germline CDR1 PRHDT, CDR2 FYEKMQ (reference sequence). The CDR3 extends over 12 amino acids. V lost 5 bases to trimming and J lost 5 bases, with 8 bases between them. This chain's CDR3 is CASSPSKDTQYF. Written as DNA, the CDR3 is TGTGCCAGCAGCCCCTCTAAAGATACGCAGTATTTT.

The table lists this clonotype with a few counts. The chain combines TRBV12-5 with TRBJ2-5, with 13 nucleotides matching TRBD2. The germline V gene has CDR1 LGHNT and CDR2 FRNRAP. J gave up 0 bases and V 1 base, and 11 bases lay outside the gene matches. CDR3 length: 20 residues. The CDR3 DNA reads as TGTGCTAGTGGTTTGGCCGGTAACCCCGGGACTAGCGGGGACCAAGAGACCCAGTACTTC. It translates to CASGLAGNPGTSGDQETQYF. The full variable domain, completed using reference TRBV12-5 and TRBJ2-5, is DARVTQTPRHKVTEMGQEVTMRCQPILGHNTVFWYRQTMMQGLELLAYFRNRAPLDDSGMPKDRFSAEMPDATLATLKIQPSEPRDSAVYFCASGLAGNPGTSGDQETQYFGPGTRLLVL.

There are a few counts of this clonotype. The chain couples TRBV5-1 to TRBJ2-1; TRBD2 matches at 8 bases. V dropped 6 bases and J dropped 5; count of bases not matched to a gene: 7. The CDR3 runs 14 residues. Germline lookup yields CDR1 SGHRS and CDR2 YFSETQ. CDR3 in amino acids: CASNRLANNNEQFF. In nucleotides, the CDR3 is TGCGCCAGCAATAGACTAGCGAACAACAATGAGCAGTTCTTC.

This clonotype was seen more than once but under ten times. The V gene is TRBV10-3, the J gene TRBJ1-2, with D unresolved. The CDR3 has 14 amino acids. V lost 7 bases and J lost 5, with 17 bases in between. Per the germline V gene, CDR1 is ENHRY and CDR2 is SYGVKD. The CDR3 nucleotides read TGTGCCATCAACCCCACCGCAGGACGTTATGGCTACACCTTC. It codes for CAINPTAGRYGYTF.

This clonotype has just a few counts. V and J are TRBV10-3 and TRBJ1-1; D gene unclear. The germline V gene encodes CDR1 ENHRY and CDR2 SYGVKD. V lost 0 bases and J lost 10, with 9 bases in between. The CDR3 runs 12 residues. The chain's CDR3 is CAISESGPGAFF. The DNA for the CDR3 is TGTGCCATCAGTGAGTCCGGACCGGGAGCTTTCTTT.

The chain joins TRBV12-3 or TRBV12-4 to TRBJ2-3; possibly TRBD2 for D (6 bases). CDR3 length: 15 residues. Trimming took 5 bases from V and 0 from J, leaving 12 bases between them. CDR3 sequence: CASSRDFSSTDTQYF. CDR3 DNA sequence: TGTGCCAGCAGTCGGGACTTTTCTAGCACAGATACGCAGTATTTT.

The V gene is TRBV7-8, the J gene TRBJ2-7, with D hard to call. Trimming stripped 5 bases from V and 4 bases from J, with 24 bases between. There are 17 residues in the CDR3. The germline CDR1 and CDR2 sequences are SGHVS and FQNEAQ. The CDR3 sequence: CASSPRPAGTWGYEQYF. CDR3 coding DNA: TGTGCCAGCAGCCCTCGCCCTGCAGGAACGTGGGGTTACGAGCAGTACTTC.

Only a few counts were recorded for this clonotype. The CDR3 sequence: CASSPLGQNTEAFF. The DNA for the CDR3 is TGTGCCAGCAGCCCACTGGGACAGAACACTGAAGCTTTCTTT. The J gene is TRBJ1-1, the V gene TRBV3-1; weak D call: TRBD1 (6 bases). The CDR3 is 14 residues long. Germline lookup yields CDR1 LGHDT and CDR2 YNNKEL (reference sequence). Trimming took off 4 bases at V and 1 base at J, with 10 bases between the two ends.

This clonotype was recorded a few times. CDR3 DNA: TGTGCCAGCAGTCGGGAGCTCTACAATGAGCAGTTCTTC. This translates into CASSRELYNEQFF. The chain employs TRBV6-6 and TRBJ2-1, with a tentative D call TRBD2 (6 bases). The length of the CDR3 is 13 residues. The V and J ends lost 5 bases and 3 bases respectively, with 8 bases between them. Per the germline V gene, CDR1 is MNHNY and CDR2 is SVGAGI (reference sequence).

CDR3 coding DNA: TGTGCTAGTGGTTTGATTGGGGCCCCTGAAGCTTTCTTT. Amino acids: CASGLIGAPEAFF. The chain joins TRBV12-5 to TRBJ1-1; possibly TRBD1 for D (5 bases). CDR3 size: 13 residues. Germline assignment: CDR1 LGHNT and CDR2 FRNRAP. Trimming removed 2 bases at V and 6 bases at J, with 10 bases between.